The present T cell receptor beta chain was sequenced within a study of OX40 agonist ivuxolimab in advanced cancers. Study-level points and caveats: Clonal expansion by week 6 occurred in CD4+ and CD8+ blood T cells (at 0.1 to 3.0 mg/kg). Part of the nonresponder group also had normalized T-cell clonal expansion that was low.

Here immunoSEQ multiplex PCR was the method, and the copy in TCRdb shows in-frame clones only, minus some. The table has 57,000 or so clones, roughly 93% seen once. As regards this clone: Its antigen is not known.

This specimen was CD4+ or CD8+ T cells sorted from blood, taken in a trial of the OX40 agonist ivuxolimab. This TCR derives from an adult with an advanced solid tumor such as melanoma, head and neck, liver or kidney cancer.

The CDR3 DNA reads as TGTGCCAGCAGCCACTTGACAGGGCTGGGCACTGAAGCTTTCTTT. Translated, it gives CASSHLTGLGTEAFF. The rearrangement uses TRBV14 and TRBJ1-1; 7 bases map to TRBD1. Germline V gene lookup returns CDR1 SGHDN and CDR2 FVKESK. J lost 4 bases, V lost 3 bases, and 8 bases had no gene match. The CDR3 has 15 residues.